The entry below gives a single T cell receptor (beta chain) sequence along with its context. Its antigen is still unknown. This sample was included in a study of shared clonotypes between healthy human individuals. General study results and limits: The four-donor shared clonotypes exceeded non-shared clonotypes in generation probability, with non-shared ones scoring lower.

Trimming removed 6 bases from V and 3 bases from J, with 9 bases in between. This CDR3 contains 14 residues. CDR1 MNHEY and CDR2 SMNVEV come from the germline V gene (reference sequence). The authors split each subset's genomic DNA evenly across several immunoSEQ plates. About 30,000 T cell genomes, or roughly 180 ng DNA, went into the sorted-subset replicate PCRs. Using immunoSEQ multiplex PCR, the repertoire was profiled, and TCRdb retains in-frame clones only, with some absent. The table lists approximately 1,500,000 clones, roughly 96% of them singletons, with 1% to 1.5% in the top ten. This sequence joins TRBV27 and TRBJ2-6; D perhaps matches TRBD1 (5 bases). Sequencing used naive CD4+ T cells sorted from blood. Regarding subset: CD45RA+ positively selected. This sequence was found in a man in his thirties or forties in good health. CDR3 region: CASRERGGANVLTF. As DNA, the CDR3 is TGTGCCAGCAGGGAAAGGGGTGGGGCCAACGTCCTGACTTTC.